This T cell receptor (beta chain) comes out of a study of molecular identifiers for immune sequencing clone quantification. V was pared by 6 bases and J by 5 bases, with 13 bases between. CDR3 length: 13 amino acids. Germline assignment: CDR1 MNHNS and CDR2 SASEGT. Previously described methods with listed TCR primers produced the bulk TCR libraries. Each CDR3 protein gets one entry after TCRdb re-called the PCR reads with MiXCR. The table shows 550,000 to 750,000 distinct CDR3 sequences, with about 20% occurring only once. Sample: naive CD8+ T cells from blood, with Jurkat cell RNA spiked in. Subset defined: FACS-sorted CD8+CD4-CCR7+CD45RA+ naive T cells. The origin of this receptor is a human donor in good health. Some libraries in this study had Jurkat cell RNA spiked in. This chain uses TRBV6-1 with TRBJ1-1; tentatively, D is TRBD1 (5 bases). The CDR3 here is CASRGDGGTEAFF. CDR3 DNA sequence: TGTGCCAGCAGGGGGGACGGGGGTACTGAAGCTTTCTTT.